This T cell receptor beta chain comes out of a study of blood T cells in healthy people across ages (dated by TCRdb to the mid-2010s). For the study in its entirety: Template switching captured roughly one uniquely barcoded TCR beta cDNA molecule per two T cells in model experiments. The study measured age-related changes in TCR beta repertoire diversity using deep sequencing normalized with unique cDNA molecular identifiers. For two donors (one aged 18 to 30 and one aged 80 or older), the study analyzed two additional independent replicas of 1 million unique cDNA reads from the same blood draw. Four age groups were formed from the donors: young (average approximately 15 years), middle-aged (approximately 40), aged (roughly 58) and long-lived (about 80). Donors of different ages were randomly distributed across sequencing lanes to avoid experimental bias. Here is what the overall study found, with its caveats: Because donor CMV infection status was unknown, age-related changes in expanded clonotypes were potentially confounded. As age increased, observed TCR beta diversity per million T cells dropped in a roughly linear way, and a significant reduction was already evident by age about 40. Since profiling was done on bulk unsorted PBMCs, naive and antigen-experienced compartments could not be conclusively compared. Compared with the aged group, the long-lived group had more naive CD4+ T cells, fewer expanded clones and increased TCR diversity, suggesting age selection. Estimates of total diversity based on one million sequenced T cells were considered lower bounds and underestimates. A strong correlation was found between observed TCR beta diversity and the percentage of naive T cells measured by flow cytometry.

Donors were about 36 systemically healthy Caucasian individuals from Russia aged 6 to 90 years. Around 9.9 milliliters of peripheral blood were collected from each donor into EDTA-treated Vacutainer tubes. PBMCs were isolated by Ficoll-Paque density-gradient centrifugation, with at least 6.5 million obtained per sample. Total RNA was extracted from PBMCs with Trizol reagent, with at least 5 micrograms obtained per sample. Naive CD45RAhigh/CD27high T cell percentages were measured by flow cytometry on a PBMC aliquot from every donor. The library was built by means of 5' RACE. Data came from an Illumina HiSeq 2500. A second roughly 6 to 12 cycle PCR used a sample-barcoded 5' primer and a J-beta primer mix. A template-switch 5' adaptor carrying 12 random nucleotides introduced a unique molecular identifier onto each TCR beta cDNA molecule. Each sample yielded at least 3 million CDR3-containing paired-end reads. All of the RNA was converted into first-strand cDNA using the Mint cDNA synthesis kit, with a TRBC-specific oligonucleotide serving as the primer. Following uracil-DNA glycosylase treatment, all cDNA underwent a first 18-cycle PCR with the universal primers M1SS and BC2_uni_R. The authors processed their data as follows. Each sample was normalized by randomly selecting 1 million high-quality reads, each carrying a distinct molecular identifier. Reads with shared molecular identifiers were discarded instead of being binned into consensus sequences. MiTCR, with a Q25 quality threshold and the strictest error-elimination algorithm, was used for CDR3 identification, clonotype clustering and error correction. A nonparametric unseen species model with Euler transformation was used to estimate lower-bound total TCR beta diversity. TCRdb reprocessed the public reads (quality trimming at Q25 with fastp, clone calling with MiXCR) and kept in-frame beta chains. Under each unique CDR3 protein, matching rows form one entry showing the most common genes and DNA. It is TCRdb's table, rather than the study itself, that gives the V and J calls and clone size. This sample is represented by roughly 1,800,000 distinct CDR3 sequences; about 50% of them were singletons. Less than 2.5% of the sample lies in the top ten.

Trimming costs V 4 bases and J 8 bases, and their ends lie 6 bases apart. Based on the germline V gene, the CDR1 and CDR2 sequences are ENHRY and SYGVKD. The CDR3 contains 11 residues, cysteine and phenylalanine counted. Only the CDR3 DNA is retained, 33 bases long and in frame from the first base. Regarding this clonotype: The antigen it binds to is not known. No base quality values were provided; no much bigger clone lies one nucleotide off.

Sequencing was performed on blood. This TCR was sampled from a woman between 40 and 55 years old in good health. The chain is assembled from TRBV10-3 and TRBJ2-1; the D gene lacks a confident call. The CDR3 protein sequence reads: CAISVRDEQFF. DNA sequence: TGTGCCATCAGTGTAAGGGATGAGCAGTTCTTC.